A single T cell receptor (beta chain) is shown here with its context. The CDR3 loop spans 13 amino acids. Germline V gene sequence: CDR1 MDHEN, CDR2 SYDVKM. The germline V and J ends were trimmed by 7 bases and 0 bases, with 7 bases remaining between them. This entry comes from a study of blood T cell repertoires in COVID-19. Across the whole study: COVID-19 samples collected from the United States, Italy and Spain covered acute and convalescent phases.

Original processing methods: Scientists estimated how many nucleated cells there were by amplifying reference gene primers. Assay used: immunoSEQ multiplex PCR; TCRdb lists only in-frame clones, some missing. V, J and clone size were drawn from that table, and D and trimming were deduced from the DNA. Among roughly 360,000 clones listed, 81% were seen once. This chain links TRBV28 with TRBJ2-1; D remains unclear. The sequenced sample was peripheral blood. The receptor's source is a human donor with acute or convalescent COVID-19. The donor label of this sample is uncertain. The CDR3, as DNA: TGTGCCAGCACGTGGAGCTCCTACAATGAGCAGTTCTTC. This encodes CASTWSSYNEQFF.